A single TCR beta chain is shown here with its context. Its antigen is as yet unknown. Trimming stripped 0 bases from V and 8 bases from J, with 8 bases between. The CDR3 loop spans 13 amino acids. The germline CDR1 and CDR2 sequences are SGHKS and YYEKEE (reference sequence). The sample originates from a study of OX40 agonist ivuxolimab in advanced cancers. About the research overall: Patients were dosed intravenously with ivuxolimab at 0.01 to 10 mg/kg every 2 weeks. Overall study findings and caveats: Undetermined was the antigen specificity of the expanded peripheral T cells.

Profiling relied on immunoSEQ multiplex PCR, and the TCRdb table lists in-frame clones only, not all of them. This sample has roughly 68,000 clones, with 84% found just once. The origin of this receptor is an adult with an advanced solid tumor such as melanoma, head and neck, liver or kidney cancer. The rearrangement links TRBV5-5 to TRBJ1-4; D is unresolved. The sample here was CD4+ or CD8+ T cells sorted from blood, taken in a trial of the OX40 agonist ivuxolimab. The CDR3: CASSLARGEKLFF. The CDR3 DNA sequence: TGTGCCAGCAGCTTGGCTCGGGGAGAAAAACTGTTTTTT.